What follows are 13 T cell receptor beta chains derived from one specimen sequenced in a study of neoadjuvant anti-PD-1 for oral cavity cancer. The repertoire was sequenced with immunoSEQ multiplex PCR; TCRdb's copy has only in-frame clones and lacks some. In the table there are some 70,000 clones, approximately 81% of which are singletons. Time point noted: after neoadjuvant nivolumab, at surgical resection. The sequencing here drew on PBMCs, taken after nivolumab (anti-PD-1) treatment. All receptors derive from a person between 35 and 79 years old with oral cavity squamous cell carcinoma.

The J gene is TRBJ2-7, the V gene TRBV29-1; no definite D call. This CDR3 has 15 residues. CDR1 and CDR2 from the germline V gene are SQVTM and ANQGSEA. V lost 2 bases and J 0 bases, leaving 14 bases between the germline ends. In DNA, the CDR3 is TGCAGCGTTGAAACGGGCAGGCCCTACTCCTACGAGCAGTACTTC. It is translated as CSVETGRPYSYEQYF.

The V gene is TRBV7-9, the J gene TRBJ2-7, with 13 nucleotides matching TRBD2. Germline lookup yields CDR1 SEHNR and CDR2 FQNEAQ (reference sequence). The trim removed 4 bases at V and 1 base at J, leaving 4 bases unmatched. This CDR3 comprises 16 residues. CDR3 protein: CASSSAGLAGSYEQYF. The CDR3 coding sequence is TGTGCCAGCAGCTCGGCGGGACTAGCGGGGTCCTACGAGCAGTACTTC.

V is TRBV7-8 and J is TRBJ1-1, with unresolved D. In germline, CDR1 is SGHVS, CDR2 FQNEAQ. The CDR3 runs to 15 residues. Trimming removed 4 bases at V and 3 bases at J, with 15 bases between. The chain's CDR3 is CASSSRLDGDTEAFF. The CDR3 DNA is TGTGCCAGCAGCTCCCGACTCGACGGGGACACTGAAGCTTTCTTT.

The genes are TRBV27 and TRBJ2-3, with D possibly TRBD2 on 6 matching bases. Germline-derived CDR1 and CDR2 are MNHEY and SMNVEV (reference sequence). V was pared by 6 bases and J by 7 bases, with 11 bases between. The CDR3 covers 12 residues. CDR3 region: CASRTTRNTQYF. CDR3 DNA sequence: TGTGCCAGCAGGACGACTAGAAATACGCAGTATTTT.

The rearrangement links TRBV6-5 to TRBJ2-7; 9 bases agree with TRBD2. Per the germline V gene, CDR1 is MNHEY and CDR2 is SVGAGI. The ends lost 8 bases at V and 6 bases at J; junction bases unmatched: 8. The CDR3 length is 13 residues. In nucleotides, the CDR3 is TGTGCCAGCGTCCGAGCGGGAGGAGGCGAGCAGTACTTC. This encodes CASVRAGGGEQYF.

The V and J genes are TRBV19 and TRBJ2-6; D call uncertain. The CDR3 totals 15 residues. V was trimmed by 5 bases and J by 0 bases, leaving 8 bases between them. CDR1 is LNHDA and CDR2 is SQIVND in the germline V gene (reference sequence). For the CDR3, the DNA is TGTGCCAGTAGTGCCCCCGACTCTGGGGCCAACGTCCTGACTTTC. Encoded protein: CASSAPDSGANVLTF.

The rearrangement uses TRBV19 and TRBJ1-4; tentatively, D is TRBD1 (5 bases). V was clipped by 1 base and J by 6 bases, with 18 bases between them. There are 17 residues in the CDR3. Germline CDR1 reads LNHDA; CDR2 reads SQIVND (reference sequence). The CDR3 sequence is CASSIGQRGTSYEKLFF. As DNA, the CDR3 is TGTGCCAGTAGTATAGGTCAGCGGGGGACGTCATATGAAAAACTGTTTTTT.

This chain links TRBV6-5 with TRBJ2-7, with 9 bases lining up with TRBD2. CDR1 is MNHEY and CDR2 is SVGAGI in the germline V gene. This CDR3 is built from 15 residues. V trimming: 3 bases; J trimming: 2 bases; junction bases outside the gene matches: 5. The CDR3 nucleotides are TGTGCCAGCAGTTATAGCGGGAGAGGGGCCTACGAGCAGTACTTC. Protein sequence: CASSYSGRGAYEQYF.

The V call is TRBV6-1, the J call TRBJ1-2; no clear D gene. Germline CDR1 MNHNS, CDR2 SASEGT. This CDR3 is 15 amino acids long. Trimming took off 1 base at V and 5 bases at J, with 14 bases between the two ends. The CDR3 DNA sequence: TGTGCCAGCAGTGAAGAGGCCGCGAATAGGTATGGCTACACCTTC. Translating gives CASSEEAANRYGYTF.

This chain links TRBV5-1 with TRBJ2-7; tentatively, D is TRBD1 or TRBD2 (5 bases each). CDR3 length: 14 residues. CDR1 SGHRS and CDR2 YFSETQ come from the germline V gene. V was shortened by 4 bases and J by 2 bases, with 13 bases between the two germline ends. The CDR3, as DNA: TGCGCCAGCAGCCCCGGGGACCAAACCTACGAGCAGTACTTC. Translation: CASSPGDQTYEQYF.

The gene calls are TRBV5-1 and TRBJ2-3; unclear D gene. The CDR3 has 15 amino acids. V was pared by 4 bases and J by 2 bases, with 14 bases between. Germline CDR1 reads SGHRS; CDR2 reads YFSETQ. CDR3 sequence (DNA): TGCGCCAGCAGCCCGAGTTTGGTAGCCACAGATACGCAGTATTTT. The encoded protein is CASSPSLVATDTQYF.

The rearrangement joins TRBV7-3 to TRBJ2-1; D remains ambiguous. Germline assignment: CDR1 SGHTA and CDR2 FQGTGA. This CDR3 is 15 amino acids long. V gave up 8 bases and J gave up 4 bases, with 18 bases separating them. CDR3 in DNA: TGTGCCAGCGGTCTCGCAAAGGCCCCTTACAATGAGCAGTTCTTC. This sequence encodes CASGLAKAPYNEQFF.

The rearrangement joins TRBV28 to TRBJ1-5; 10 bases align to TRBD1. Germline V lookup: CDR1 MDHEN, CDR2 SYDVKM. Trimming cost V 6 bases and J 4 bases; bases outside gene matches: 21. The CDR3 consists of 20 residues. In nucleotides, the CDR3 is TGTGCCAGCAGCCCCAACTCCTGGATCCGGGACAGGGGAGGTAATCAGCCCCAGCATTTT. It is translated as CASSPNSWIRDRGGNQPQHF.